This TCR beta chain emerged from a study of a mutant IDH1 vaccine in newly diagnosed glioma. The wider study: Onset of vaccination occurred 4-6 weeks following radiotherapy alone, or with temozolomide cycles. Points from the study as a whole: There seemed to be no relation between pseudoprogression and changes in top peripheral T cell clonotypes. Among all patients, vaccine-induced immune responses occurred in around 94%.

This sample's time point: week 47, end of study. Doses consisted of 300 ug of mutant IDH1 20-mer peptide each, paired with topical imiquimod. Trimming shortened V by 1 base and J by 0 bases, and 13 bases separated the two germline ends. This CDR3 spans 17 amino acids. Looked up from germline, CDR1 is SGHRS and CDR2 is YFSETQ. Concerning this clone: Antigen: not known.

Method: immunoSEQ multiplex PCR; TCRdb's copy keeps in-frame clones and lacks some. The sample records about 59,000 clones, roughly 80% being singletons. Sequencing used PBMCs, obtained from a glioma patient whose treatment included an IDH1 peptide vaccine. The rearrangement uses TRBV5-1 and TRBJ1-4, with D unresolved. The TCR was taken from a man in his thirties or forties with glioma. The CDR3 protein is CASSLWMREATNEKLFF. In DNA form, the CDR3 reads TGCGCCAGCAGCTTGTGGATGAGGGAGGCAACTAATGAAAAACTGTTTTTT.